The 24 T cell receptor beta chains below come from one sample, sequenced in a study of blood T cell repertoires in COVID-19. Here immunoSEQ multiplex PCR was the method, and the copy in TCRdb shows in-frame clones only, minus some. The table lists about 75,000 clones, less than 85% of them singletons. The sequencing sample was made of peripheral blood. The receptors were sampled from a woman at least 80 years old with active or convalescent COVID-19.

The V and J genes are TRBV7-2 and TRBJ1-2, with 12 nucleotides matching TRBD1. There are 14 residues in the CDR3. V gave up 1 base and J gave up 8 bases; unmatched junction bases: 2. Germline V gives CDR1 SGHTA, CDR2 FQGNSA. The CDR3 loop is CASSLVGTGGGYTF. The CDR3 bases are TGTGCCAGCAGCTTAGTTGGGACAGGGGGCGGCTACACCTTC.

This clone has a handful of counts. The rearrangement uses TRBV6-5 and TRBJ1-1; unclear D gene. The CDR3 covers 15 residues. V was pared by 6 bases and J by 5 bases, with 19 bases between. Germline CDR1 is MNHEY and CDR2 is SVGAGI. CDR3 in DNA: TGTGCCAGCAGGGCGAGGGATTGGGTTGTGACTGAAGCTTTCTTT. Protein sequence: CASRARDWVVTEAFF.

The chain employs TRBV11-2 and TRBJ2-5; D uncertain. Trimming removed 6 bases from V and 3 bases from J, with 14 bases in between. The CDR3 length is 14 residues. Germline V gene data show CDR1 as SGHAT and CDR2 as FQNNGV. CDR3 bases: TGTGCCAGCAGACGTGGGCAGATCGAAGAGACCCAGTACTTC. Translating it yields CASRRGQIEETQYF.

V gene TRBV28 combines with J gene TRBJ2-7; TRBD2 matches 7 bases. Per germline, CDR1 MDHEN and CDR2 SYDVKM. Losses at the gene ends were 7 bases for V and 2 bases for J; bases not matched to a gene: 20. This CDR3 has 18 residues. DNA of the CDR3: TGTGCCAGCACTCCTCCAAAAGGGGTAGCGGGCCATACCTACGAGCAGTACTTC. This translates into CASTPPKGVAGHTYEQYF.

This chain connects TRBV5-4 to TRBJ2-5; the match to TRBD2 covers 7 bases. The V and J ends lost 0 bases and 9 bases, in that order; junction bases with no gene match: 14. This CDR3 region has 16 residues. Per the germline V gene, CDR1 is SGHNT and CDR2 is YYREEE (reference sequence). The CDR3 here is CASSLAVGQTREAQYF. For the CDR3, the DNA is TGTGCCAGCAGCTTGGCGGTAGGGCAGACCCGGGAGGCCCAGTACTTC.

The V and J genes are TRBV3-1 (or the pseudogene TRBV3-2) and TRBJ2-5, with 9 bases matching TRBD1. After removal of 3 bases from V and 3 bases from J, the junction contained 8 bases not matched to a gene. Looked up from germline, CDR1 is LGHDT and CDR2 is YNNKEL (reference sequence). This CDR3 spans 16 amino acids. This CDR3 is CASSHFPGQGKETQYF. CDR3 coding DNA: TGTGCCAGCAGCCACTTCCCGGGACAGGGCAAAGAGACCCAGTACTTC.

This clone was observed a few times. This sequence joins TRBV11-2 and TRBJ1-5; 7 bases align to TRBD1. There are 14 residues in the CDR3. V was clipped by 3 bases and J by 2 bases; unmatched bases: 1. The germline CDR1 and CDR2 sequences are SGHAT and FQNNGV. CDR3 protein: CASSFGQGNQPQHF. The CDR3 nucleotides are TGTGCCAGCAGCTTCGGACAGGGCAATCAGCCCCAGCATTTT.

V is TRBV7-2 and J is TRBJ2-7; TRBD2 matches at 7 bases. CDR1 is SGHTA and CDR2 is FQGNSA in the germline V gene. The length of the CDR3 is 15 residues. Unmatched junction bases numbered 6, after V lost 4 bases and J lost 0 bases. The CDR3, as DNA: TGTGCCAGCAGCTCAGGAGCGGGAAGCTCCTACGAGCAGTACTTC. Translated: CASSSGAGSSYEQYF.

This chain joins TRBV29-1 and TRBJ2-5, with TRBD2 matching over 7 bases. The CDR3 length is 15 residues. Germline CDR1 and CDR2: SQVTM and ANQGSEA. V lost 0 bases to trimming and J lost 4 bases; unmatched junction nucleotides: 8. As DNA, the CDR3 is TGCAGCGTTGAAGATCAGTGGGAGGGCCCAGAGACCCAGTACTTC. It is translated as CSVEDQWEGPETQYF.

This rearrangement joins TRBV21-1 to TRBJ1-6; TRBD1 reflects the table's D call only, with no check against the DNA. TRBV21-1 is a pseudogene segment. CDR3 length: 17 amino acids. CDR3 in amino acids: CASSKRTTSSYNSPLHF. The CDR3 region has the DNA TGTGCCAGCAGCAAACGGACAACGAGCTCCTATAATTCACCCCTCCACTTT.

V gene TRBV7-9 combines with J gene TRBJ1-2, with D possibly TRBD1 on 5 matching bases. V lost 2 bases to trimming and J lost 8 bases, with 6 bases between them. The CDR3 is 11 amino acids. Per the germline V gene, CDR1 is SEHNR and CDR2 is FQNEAQ (reference sequence). CDR3 residues: CASSLRGGYTF. The CDR3 coding sequence is TGTGCCAGCAGCTTAAGGGGCGGCTACACCTTC.

This clone was seen only a few times. The chain has TRBV30 and TRBJ2-1; weak D call: TRBD2 (6 bases). The V gene lost 3 bases and the J gene lost 8 bases, with 8 bases spanning the gap. The CDR3 runs to 11 residues. Per germline, CDR1 GTSNPN and CDR2 SVGIG (reference sequence). The CDR3 sequence is CAWREGYEQFF. The CDR3 DNA reads as TGTGCCTGGAGGGAGGGATATGAGCAGTTCTTC.

The rearrangement joins TRBV7-9 to TRBJ2-7, with 8 bases identical to TRBD2. V trimming: 4 bases; J trimming: 5 bases; junction bases outside the gene matches: 7. The CDR3 loop spans 14 amino acids. Germline values: CDR1 SEHNR, CDR2 FQNEAQ (reference sequence). This CDR3 is CASSSGLAPHEQYF. DNA for the CDR3: TGTGCCAGCAGCTCCGGACTAGCCCCCCACGAGCAGTACTTC.

The V call is TRBV29-1, the J call TRBJ1-1; 11 nucleotides match TRBD1. This CDR3 contains 13 residues. J gave up 3 bases and V 5 bases, and 2 bases lay outside the gene matches. CDR1 is SQVTM and CDR2 is ANQGSEA in the germline V gene. The CDR3 sequence is CSVWDRGDTEAFF. The CDR3 nucleotides are TGCAGCGTTTGGGACAGGGGGGACACTGAAGCTTTCTTT.

The chain couples TRBV5-6 to TRBJ2-5; 7 bases map to TRBD1. The CDR3 is 17 residues long. The ends lost 1 base at V and 1 base at J; junction bases unmatched: 10. In germline, CDR1 is SGHDT, CDR2 YYEEEE. DNA of the CDR3: TGTGCCAGCAGCTTGTACGAGGGGGCCTTCTTCCAAGAGACCCAGTACTTC. It encodes CASSLYEGAFFQETQYF.

V usage is TRBV6-2 or TRBV6-3 and J usage is TRBJ1-5, with D hard to call. Germline-derived CDR1 and CDR2 are MNHEY and SVGEGT. The V gene lost 5 bases and the J gene lost 6 bases, with 11 bases spanning the gap. This CDR3 spans 13 amino acids. CDR3 DNA sequence: TGTGCCAGCAGTCAAAGGGAGGGTCAGCCCCAGCATTTT. It specifies CASSQREGQPQHF.

DNA for the CDR3: TGTGCCAGCAGCTCGACACAATACCAAGAGACCCAGTACTTC. This encodes CASSSTQYQETQYF. The chain has TRBV5-4 and TRBJ2-5; D remains unclear. Germline CDR1 SGHNT, CDR2 YYREEE (reference sequence). This CDR3 is built from 14 residues. The V end lost 3 bases, the J end lost 0 bases, and 9 bases lay between the germline ends. Looking up the rest from reference TRBV5-4 and TRBJ2-5 gives the full variable domain: ETGVTQSPTHLIKTRGQQVTLRCSSQSGHNTVSWYQQALGQGPQFIFQYYREEENGRGNFPPRFSGLQFPNYSSELNVNALELDDSALYLCASSSTQYQETQYFGPGTRLLVL.

A single count supports this clone. The chain employs TRBV7-8 and TRBJ2-7; perhaps TRBD1 as D (6 bases). The CDR3 length is 14 residues. Germline V gene data show CDR1 as SGHVS and CDR2 as FQNEAQ. The V gene lost 3 bases and the J gene lost 3 bases, with 12 bases spanning the gap. The CDR3 coding sequence is TGTGCCAGCAGCTTGATACAGGGTGGCTACGAGCAGTACTTC. Protein: CASSLIQGGYEQYF.

The V and J genes are TRBV18 and TRBJ2-7; D is unclear. Germline CDR1 and CDR2: KGHSH and LQKENI. This CDR3 comprises 13 residues. With 4 bases removed from V and 3 bases from J, the gap between germline ends came to 10 bases. The CDR3 nucleotides read TGTGCCAGCTCACTCCGGCGGTACTACGAGCAGTACTTC. It encodes CASSLRRYYEQYF.

The rearrangement uses TRBV5-1 and TRBJ1-2, with 10 bases identical to TRBD1. The germline V gene has CDR1 SGHRS and CDR2 YFSETQ. The ends lost 4 bases at V and 6 bases at J; junction bases unmatched: 12. The length of the CDR3 is 16 residues. CDR3 DNA sequence: TGCGCCAGCAGCCCAACCTCCGTCGACAGGGGGCATGGCTACACCTTC. It is translated as CASSPTSVDRGHGYTF.

This rearrangement joins TRBV7-8 to TRBJ2-3; 9 nucleotides align to TRBD2. Germline loops: CDR1 SGHVS, CDR2 FQNEAQ. The CDR3 length is 17 residues. Unmatched junction bases numbered 9, after V lost 5 bases and J lost 0 bases. The CDR3: CASSIWASGTSTDTQYF. The CDR3 bases are TGTGCCAGCAGCATTTGGGCTAGCGGGACGAGCACAGATACGCAGTATTTT.

The J gene is TRBJ2-7, the V gene TRBV3-1 (or the pseudogene TRBV3-2); tentative D call: TRBD1 (6 bases). The V and J ends lost 4 bases and 1 base respectively, with 14 bases between them. This CDR3 spans 15 amino acids. Germline values: CDR1 LGHDT, CDR2 YNNKEL (reference sequence). CDR3 sequence reads: CASSRTGTPSYEQYF. The CDR3 coding sequence is TGTGCCAGCAGCCGAACCGGGACACCATCCTACGAGCAGTACTTC.

The chain is built from TRBV10-1 and TRBJ1-4, with D possibly matching TRBD1 (5 bases). Looked up from germline, CDR1 is WNHNN and CDR2 is SYGVQD (reference sequence). Deletions cut 8 bases from V and 3 bases from J, with 10 bases between. The CDR3 extends over 13 amino acids. The CDR3 region has the DNA TGCGCCAGCCCTCAGGGTTCTAATGAAAAACTGTTTTTT. This gives the protein CASPQGSNEKLFF.

This clone came up a few times. V and J are TRBV7-2 and TRBJ1-5, with D unclear. Trimming took off 5 bases at V and 0 bases at J, with 14 bases between the two ends. The germline V gene has CDR1 SGHTA and CDR2 FQGNSA. This CDR3 contains 16 residues. The CDR3 region has the DNA TGTGCCAGCAGCCAGAACACCGGGGTTAGCAATCAGCCCCAGCATTTT. Protein: CASSQNTGVSNQPQHF.